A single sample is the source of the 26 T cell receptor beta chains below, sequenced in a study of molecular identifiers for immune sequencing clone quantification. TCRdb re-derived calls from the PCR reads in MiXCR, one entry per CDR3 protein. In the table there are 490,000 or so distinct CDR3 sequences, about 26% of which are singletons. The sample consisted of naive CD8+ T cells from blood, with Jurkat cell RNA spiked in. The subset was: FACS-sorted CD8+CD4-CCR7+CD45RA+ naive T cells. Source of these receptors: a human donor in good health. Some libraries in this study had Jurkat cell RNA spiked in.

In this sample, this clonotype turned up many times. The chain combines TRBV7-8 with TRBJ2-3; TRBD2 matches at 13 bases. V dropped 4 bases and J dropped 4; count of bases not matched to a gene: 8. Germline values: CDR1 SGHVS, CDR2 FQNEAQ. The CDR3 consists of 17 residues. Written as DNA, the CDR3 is TGTGCCAGCAGCTCCTTAGGAGGGACTAGCGGGGCAGATACGCAGTATTTT. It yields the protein CASSSLGGTSGADTQYF.

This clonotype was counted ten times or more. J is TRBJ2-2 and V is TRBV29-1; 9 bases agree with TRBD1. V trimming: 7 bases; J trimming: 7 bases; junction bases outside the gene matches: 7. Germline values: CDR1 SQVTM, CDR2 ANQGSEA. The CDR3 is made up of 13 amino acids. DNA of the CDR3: TGCAGCGAGGACAGGGGTCATAACGGGGAGCTGTTTTTT. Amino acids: CSEDRGHNGELFF.

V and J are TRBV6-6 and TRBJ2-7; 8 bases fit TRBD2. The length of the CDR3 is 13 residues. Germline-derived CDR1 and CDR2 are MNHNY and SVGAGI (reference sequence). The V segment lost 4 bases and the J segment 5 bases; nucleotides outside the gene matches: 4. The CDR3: CASSWGLGNEQYF. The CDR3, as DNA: TGTGCCAGCAGTTGGGGACTAGGCAACGAGCAGTACTTC.

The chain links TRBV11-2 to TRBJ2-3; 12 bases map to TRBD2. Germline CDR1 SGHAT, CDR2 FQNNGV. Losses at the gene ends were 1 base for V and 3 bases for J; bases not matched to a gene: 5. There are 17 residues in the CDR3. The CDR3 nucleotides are TGTGCCAGCAGCTTAGTGGCTAGCGGGGGGGCGACAGATACGCAGTATTTT. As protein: CASSLVASGGATDTQYF.

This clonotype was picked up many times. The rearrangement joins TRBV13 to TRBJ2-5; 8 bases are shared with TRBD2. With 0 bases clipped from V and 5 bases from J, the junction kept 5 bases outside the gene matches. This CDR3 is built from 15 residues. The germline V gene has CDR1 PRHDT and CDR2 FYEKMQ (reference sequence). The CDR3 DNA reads TGTGCCAGCAGCTTAGGAAGCGGGAGTTACGAGACCCAGTACTTC. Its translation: CASSLGSGSYETQYF.

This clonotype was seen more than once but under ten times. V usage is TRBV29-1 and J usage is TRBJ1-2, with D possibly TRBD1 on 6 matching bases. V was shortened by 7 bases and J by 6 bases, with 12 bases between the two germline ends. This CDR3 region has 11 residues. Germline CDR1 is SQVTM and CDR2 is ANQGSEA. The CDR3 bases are TGCAGCGCAACAGGACAGAATGGCTACACCTTC. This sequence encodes CSATGQNGYTF.

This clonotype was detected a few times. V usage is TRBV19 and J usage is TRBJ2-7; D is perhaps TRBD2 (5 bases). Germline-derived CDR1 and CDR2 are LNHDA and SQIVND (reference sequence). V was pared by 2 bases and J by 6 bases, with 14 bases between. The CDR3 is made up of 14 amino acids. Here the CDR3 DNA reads TGTGCCAGTAGTATAAGGCCCTCAGGAGGCGAGCAGTACTTC. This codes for CASSIRPSGGEQYF.

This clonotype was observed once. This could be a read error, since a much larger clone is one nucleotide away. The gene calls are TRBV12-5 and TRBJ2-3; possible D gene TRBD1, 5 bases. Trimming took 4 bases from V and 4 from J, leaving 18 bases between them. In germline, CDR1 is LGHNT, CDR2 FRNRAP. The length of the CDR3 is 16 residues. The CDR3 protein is CASGSVGRGLADTQYF. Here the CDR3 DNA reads TGTGCTAGTGGTTCGGTAGGAAGGGGTTTGGCAGATACGCAGTATTTT.

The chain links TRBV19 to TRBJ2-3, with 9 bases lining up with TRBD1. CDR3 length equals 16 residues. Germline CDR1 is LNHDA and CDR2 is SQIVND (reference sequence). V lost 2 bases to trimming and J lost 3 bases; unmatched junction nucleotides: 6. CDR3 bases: TGTGCCAGTAGTATACTGGGACAGGGTGGGACAGATACGCAGTATTTT. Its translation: CASSILGQGGTDTQYF.

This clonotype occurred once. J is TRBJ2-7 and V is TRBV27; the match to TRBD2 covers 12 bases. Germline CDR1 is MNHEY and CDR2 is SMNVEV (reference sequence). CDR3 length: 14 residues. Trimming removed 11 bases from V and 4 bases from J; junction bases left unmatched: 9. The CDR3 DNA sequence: TGTGCCGGCGGTGAGACTAGCGGGAGATACGAGCAGTACTTC. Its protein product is CAGGETSGRYEQYF.

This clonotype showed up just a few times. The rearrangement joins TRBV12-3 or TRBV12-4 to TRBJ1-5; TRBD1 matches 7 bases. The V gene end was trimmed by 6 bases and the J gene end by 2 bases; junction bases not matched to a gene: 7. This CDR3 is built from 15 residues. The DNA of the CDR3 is TGTGCCAGCAGAATAGAGGGGGCTGGCAATCAGCCCCAGCATTTT. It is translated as CASRIEGAGNQPQHF.

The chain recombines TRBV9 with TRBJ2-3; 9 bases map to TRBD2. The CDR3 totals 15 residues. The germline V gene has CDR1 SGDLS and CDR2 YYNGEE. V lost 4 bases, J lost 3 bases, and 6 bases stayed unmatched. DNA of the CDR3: TGTGCCAGCAGCACTACTAGCGGGCTTACAGATACGCAGTATTTT. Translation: CASSTTSGLTDTQYF.

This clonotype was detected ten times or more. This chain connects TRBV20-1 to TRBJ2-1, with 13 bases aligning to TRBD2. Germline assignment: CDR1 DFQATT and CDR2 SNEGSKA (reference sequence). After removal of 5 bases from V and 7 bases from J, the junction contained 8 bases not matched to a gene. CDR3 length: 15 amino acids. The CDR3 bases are TGCAGTGCTGCCACCGGGACTAGCGGGGTTAATGAGCAGTTCTTC. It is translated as CSAATGTSGVNEQFF.

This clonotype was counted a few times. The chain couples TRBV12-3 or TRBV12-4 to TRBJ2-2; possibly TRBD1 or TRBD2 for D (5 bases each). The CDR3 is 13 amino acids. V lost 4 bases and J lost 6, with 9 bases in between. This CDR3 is CASSYGGSGELFF. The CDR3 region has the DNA TGTGCCAGCAGTTATGGGGGTTCCGGGGAGCTGTTTTTT.

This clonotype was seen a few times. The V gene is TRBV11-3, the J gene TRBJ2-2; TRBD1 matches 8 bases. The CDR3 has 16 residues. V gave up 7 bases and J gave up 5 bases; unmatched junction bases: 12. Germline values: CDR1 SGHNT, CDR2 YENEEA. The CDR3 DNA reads TGTGCCAGCACCCAACAGGGGGGCATGGGGACCGGGGAGCTGTTTTTT. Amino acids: CASTQQGGMGTGELFF.

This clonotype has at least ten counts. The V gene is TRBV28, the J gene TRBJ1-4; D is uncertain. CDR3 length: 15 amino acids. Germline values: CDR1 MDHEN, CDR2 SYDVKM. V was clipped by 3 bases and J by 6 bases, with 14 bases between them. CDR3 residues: CASSFLFGEDEKLFF. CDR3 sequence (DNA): TGTGCCAGCAGTTTTTTATTTGGGGAGGATGAAAAACTGTTTTTT.

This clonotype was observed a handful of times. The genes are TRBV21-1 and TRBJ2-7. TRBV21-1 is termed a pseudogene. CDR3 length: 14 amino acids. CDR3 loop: CASSKSPRCYEQYF. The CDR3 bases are TGTGCCAGCAGCAAATCACCGCGGTGCTACGAGCAGTACTTC.

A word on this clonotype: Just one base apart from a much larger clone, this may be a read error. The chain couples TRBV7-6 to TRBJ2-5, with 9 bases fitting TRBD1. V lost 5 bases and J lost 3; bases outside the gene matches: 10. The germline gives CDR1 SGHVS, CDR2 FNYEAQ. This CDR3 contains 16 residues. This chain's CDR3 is CASSLYWGQGKETQYF. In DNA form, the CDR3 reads TGTGCCAGCAGCCTGTATTGGGGACAGGGTAAAGAGACCCAGTACTTC.

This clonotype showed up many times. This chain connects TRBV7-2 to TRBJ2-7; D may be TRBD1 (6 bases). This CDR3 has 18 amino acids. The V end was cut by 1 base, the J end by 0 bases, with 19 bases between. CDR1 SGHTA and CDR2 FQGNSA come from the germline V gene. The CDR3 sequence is CASSLGYRVWSSSYEQYF. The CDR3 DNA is TGTGCCAGCAGCTTAGGCTACAGGGTATGGAGCAGCTCCTACGAGCAGTACTTC.

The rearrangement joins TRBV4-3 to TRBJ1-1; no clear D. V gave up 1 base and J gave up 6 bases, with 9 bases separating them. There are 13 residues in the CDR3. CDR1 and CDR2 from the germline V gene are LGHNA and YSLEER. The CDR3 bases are TGCGCCAGCAGCCAAGTTACGGTCGCTGAAGCTTTCTTT. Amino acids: CASSQVTVAEAFF.

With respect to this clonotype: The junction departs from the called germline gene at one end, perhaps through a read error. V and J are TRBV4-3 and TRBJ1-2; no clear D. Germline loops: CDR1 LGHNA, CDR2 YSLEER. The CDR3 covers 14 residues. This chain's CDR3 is CASSQDRFNYGFTF. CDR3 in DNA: TGCGCCAGCAGCCAAGATCGGTTTAACTATGGCTTCACCTTC.

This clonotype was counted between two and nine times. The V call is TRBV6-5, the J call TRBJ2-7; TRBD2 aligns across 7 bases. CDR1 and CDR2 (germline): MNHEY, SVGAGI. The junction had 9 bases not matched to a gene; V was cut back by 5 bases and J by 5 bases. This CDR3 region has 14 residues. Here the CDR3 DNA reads TGTGCCAGCAGTGGGGGGGTAGTAGTAGACGAGCAGTACTTC. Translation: CASSGGVVVDEQYF.

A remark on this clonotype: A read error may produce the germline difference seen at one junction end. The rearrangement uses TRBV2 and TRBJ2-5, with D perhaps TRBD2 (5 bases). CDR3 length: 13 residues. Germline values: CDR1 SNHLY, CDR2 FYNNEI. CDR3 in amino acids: CASSGYGEETQHF. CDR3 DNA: TGTGCCAGCTCGGGGTACGGGGAAGAGACCCAGCACTTC.

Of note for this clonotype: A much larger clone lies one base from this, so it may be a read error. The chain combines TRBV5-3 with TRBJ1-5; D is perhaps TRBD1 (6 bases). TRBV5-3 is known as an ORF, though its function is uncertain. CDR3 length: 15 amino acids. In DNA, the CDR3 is TGTGCCAGCAGCCCTACTACAGGGCCCAATCAGCTCCAGCATTTT. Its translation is CASSPTTGPNQLQHF.

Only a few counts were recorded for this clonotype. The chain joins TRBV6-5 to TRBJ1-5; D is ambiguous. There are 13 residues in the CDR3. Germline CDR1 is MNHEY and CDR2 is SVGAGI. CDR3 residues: CAREKGSNQPQHF. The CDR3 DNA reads TGTGCTCGCGAGAAGGGTAGCAATCAGCCCCAGCATTTT.

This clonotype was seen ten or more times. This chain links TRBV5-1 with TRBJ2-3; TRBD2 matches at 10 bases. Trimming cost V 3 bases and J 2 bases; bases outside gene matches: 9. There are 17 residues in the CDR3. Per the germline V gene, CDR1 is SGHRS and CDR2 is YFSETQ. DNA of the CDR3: TGCGCCAGCAGCTCCGCACTAGCGGGGTATCTCACAGATACGCAGTATTTT. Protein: CASSSALAGYLTDTQYF.